This T cell receptor (beta chain) appears in the sequencing data of a study of cytomegalovirus exposure and HLA in healthy donors. This clone was seen a single time. PCR amplification relied on 60 Vbeta primers (plus 13 Jbeta primers). Repertoires were generated with immunoSEQ multiplex PCR, while TCRdb's copy carries only in-frame clones and drops some. This table holds tens of thousands of clones, 65% found once. This TCR came from a boy younger than 18 in good health and CMV-seropositive. The sequenced material came from PBMCs.

Here the CDR3 reads CASSPGYSYEQYF. CDR3 nucleotides: TGTGCCAGCAGCCCGGGATACTCCTACGAGCAGTACTTC. The chain links TRBV7-2 to TRBJ2-7, with D maybe TRBD2 (5 bases). Trimming shortened V by 5 bases and J by 0 bases, and 8 bases separated the two germline ends. The CDR3 has 13 residues. Germline V gives CDR1 SGHTA, CDR2 FQGNSA.